These 5 T cell receptor beta chains were sequenced from one sample in a study of vaccination and CD4 T cells after COVID-19. Antigens for these TCRs are unknown. The treatment denotes: roughly ten-day PBMC culture with coronavirus spike peptide pools or control peptides (ViraFEST assay). An Oncomine TCR Beta short-read assay was used to sequence the DNA from cultured CD4+ T cells. Via MiXCR, TCRdb re-called the PCR reads, giving one row per CDR3 protein. Among fewer than 20,000 distinct CDR3 sequences listed, roughly half were seen once. Sequencing was done on a sample of CD4+ T cells from blood, cultured in vitro. These receptors were obtained from a human donor who had recovered from COVID-19.

The rearrangement links TRBV9 to TRBJ2-1, with TRBD2 matching over 7 bases. CDR1 and CDR2 (germline): SGDLS, YYNGEE. The J segment lost 4 bases and the V segment lost 5 bases, leaving 9 bases of the junction unmatched. This CDR3 contains 15 residues. The CDR3 loop reads CASRPAGTRYNEQFF. The CDR3, as DNA: TGTGCCAGCAGACCAGCGGGGACCCGTTACAATGAGCAGTTCTTC.

J is TRBJ2-7 and V is TRBV5-4; 10 nucleotides match TRBD2. V trimming: 1 base; J trimming: 7 bases; junction bases outside the gene matches: 2. Germline CDR1 SGHNT, CDR2 YYREEE (reference sequence). The CDR3 length is 13 residues. For the CDR3, the DNA is TGTGCCAGCAGCTTGATAGCGGGAGGTGAGCAGTACTTC. Protein product: CASSLIAGGEQYF.

This chain joins TRBV12-5 and TRBJ2-3; the D is unclear. The V end was cut by 0 bases, the J end by 4 bases, with 2 bases between. Looked up from germline, CDR1 is LGHNT and CDR2 is FRNRAP. The CDR3 contains 12 residues. CDR3 loop: CASGLVSDTQYF. The CDR3 nucleotides read TGTGCTAGTGGTTTGGTATCAGATACGCAGTATTTT.

The V gene is TRBV30, the J gene TRBJ2-4; D is undetermined. Germline V gives CDR1 GTSNPN, CDR2 SVGIG (reference sequence). V lost 2 bases and J 5 bases, leaving 16 bases between the germline ends. The length of the CDR3 is 15 residues. The chain's CDR3 is CAWSFWGRVQNIQYF. CDR3 in DNA: TGTGCCTGGAGTTTTTGGGGAAGGGTACAAAACATTCAGTACTTC.

J is TRBJ1-2 and V is TRBV12-3 or TRBV12-4; 7 nucleotides align to TRBD1. The length of the CDR3 is 11 residues. The ends lost 4 bases at V and 10 bases at J; junction bases unmatched: 3. As DNA, the CDR3 is TGTGCCAGCAGTTCCAGGGGGGACTACACCTTC. Amino acids: CASSSRGDYTF.